This T cell receptor beta chain was retrieved from a study of identical twins. In TCRdb, the 5' RACE reads were re-called with MiXCR into one record per CDR3 protein. This sample yields 650,000 to 800,000 distinct CDR3 sequences, of which 8.6% are seen a single time; around 0.98% belongs to the top ten. V lost 3 bases to trimming and J lost 5 bases; unmatched junction nucleotides: 6. CDR3 size: 15 residues. Germline V lookup: CDR1 KGHDR, CDR2 SFDVKD. Separately, the same data were catalogued under a study of yellow fever vaccine responses in identical twins.

This rearrangement joins TRBV24-1 to TRBJ2-5, with 9 bases matching TRBD2. This TCR came from a woman aged 18 to 35 in good health. The sequencing sample was made of PBMCs. The CDR3 nucleotides are TGTGCCACCAGTGATAGCGGGAGGATGGACGAGACCCAGTACTTC. Translated: CATSDSGRMDETQYF.